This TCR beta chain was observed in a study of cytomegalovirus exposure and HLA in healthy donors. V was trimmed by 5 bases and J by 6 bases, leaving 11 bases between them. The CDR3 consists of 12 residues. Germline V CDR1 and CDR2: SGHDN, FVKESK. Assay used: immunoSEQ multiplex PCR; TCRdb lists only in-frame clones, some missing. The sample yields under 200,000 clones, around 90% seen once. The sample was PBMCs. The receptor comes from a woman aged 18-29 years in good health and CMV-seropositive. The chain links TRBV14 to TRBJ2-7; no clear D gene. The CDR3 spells CASSERRGEQYF. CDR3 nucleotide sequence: TGTGCCAGCAGCGAGCGTCGAGGCGAGCAGTACTTC.